This T cell receptor beta chain was sequenced for a study of T cell responses to AZD1222 COVID-19 vaccine. Study results and limitations: Baseline serostatus was positive in only six AZD1222 recipients. Compared with day 0, the breadth and depth of the Spike-specific TCR repertoire rose significantly after two doses of AZD1222. The span of vaccine-associated CD4 TCRs extended across spike, with dominance at 160-218 and 743-854.

Germline CDR1 is MGHDK and CDR2 is SYGVNS. Unmatched junction bases numbered 3, after V lost 6 bases and J lost 7 bases. The CDR3 contains 14 residues. Sequencing was performed with immunoSEQ multiplex PCR; in TCRdb, only in-frame clones are kept and a portion is missing. Among under 150,000 clones listed, roughly 92% were seen once. On this clone itself: Its specificity is not known.

The receptor was derived from an adult who received the AZD1222 COVID-19 vaccine. Here the sequenced sample was peripheral blood, taken 28 days after the second AZD1222 dose. The V and J genes are TRBV25-1 and TRBJ1-6, with TRBD1 identical over 10 bases. The CDR3 here is CASRGTGVNSPLHF. CDR3 nucleotide sequence: TGTGCCAGCAGAGGGACAGGGGTGAATTCACCCCTCCACTTT.